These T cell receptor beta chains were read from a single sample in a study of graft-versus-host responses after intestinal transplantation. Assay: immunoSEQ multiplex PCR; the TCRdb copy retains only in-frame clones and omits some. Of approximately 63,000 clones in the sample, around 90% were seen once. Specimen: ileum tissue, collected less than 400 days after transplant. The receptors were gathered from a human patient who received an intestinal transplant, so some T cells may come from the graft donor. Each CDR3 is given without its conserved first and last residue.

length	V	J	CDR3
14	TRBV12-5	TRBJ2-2	ASGSTSPRSAGELF
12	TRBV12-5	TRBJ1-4	ASGLTGGGEKLF
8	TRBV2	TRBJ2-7	ANGQGEQY
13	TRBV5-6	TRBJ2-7	ASSFFPDSSYEQY
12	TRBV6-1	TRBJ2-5	ASSTGFGEETQY
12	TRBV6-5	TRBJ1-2	ASSRGTAAYGYT
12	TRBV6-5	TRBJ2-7	ASSYGSGSYEQY
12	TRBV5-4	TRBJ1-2	ASSTLRDRGGYT
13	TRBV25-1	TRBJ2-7	ASSDRGARIYEQC
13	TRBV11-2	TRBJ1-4	ASSFLSGGSGKLF
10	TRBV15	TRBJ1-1	ATSRQGAEAF
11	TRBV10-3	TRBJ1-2	AISESGPRGYT
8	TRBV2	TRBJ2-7	ASSGIEQY
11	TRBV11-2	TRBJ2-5	ASSLGGEETQY
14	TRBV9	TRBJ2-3	ASTPRGGAMTDTQY
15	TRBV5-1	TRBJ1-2	ASSLGDRERESYGYT
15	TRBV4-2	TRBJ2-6	ASSQELESSGANVLT
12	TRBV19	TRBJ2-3	ASSQRPVVDTQY
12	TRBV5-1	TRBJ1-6	ASSLQGAGSPLH
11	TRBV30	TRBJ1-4	AWNRGTNEKLF
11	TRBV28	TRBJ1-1	ASSLRGAHEAF
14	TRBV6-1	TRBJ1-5	ASSDTGTGDIQPQH